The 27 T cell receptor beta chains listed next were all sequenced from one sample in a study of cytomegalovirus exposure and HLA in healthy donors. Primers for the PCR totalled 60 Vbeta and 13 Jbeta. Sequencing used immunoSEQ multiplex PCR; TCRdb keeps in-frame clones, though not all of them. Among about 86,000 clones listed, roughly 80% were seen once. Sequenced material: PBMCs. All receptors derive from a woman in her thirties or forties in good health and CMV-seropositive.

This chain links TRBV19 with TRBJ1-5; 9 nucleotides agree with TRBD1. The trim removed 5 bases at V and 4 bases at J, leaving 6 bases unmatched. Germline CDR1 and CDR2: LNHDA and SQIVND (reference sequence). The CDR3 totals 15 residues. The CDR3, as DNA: TGTGCCAGTAGTGGGGGACAGGGTAGAAATCAGCCCCAGCATTTT. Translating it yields CASSGGQGRNQPQHF.

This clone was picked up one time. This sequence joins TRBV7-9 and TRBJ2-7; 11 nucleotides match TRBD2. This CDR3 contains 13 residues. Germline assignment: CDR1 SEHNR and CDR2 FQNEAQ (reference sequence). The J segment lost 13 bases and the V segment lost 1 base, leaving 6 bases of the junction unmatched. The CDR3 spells CASSLETSGVRYF. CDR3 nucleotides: TGTGCCAGCAGCTTAGAGACTAGCGGGGTAAGATACTTC.

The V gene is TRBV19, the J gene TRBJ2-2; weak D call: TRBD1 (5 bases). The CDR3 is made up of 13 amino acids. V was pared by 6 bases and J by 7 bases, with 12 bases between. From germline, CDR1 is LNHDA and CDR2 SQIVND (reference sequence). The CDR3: CASRDSRIGELFF. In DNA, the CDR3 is TGTGCCAGTAGAGACAGCAGGATCGGGGAGCTGTTTTTT.

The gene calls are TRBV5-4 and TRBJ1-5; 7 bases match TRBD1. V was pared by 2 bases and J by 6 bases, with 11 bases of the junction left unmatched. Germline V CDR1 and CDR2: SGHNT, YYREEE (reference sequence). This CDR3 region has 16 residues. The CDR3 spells CASSFSDSGGVQPQHF. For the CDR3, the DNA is TGTGCCAGCAGCTTTTCCGACTCAGGGGGTGTTCAGCCCCAGCATTTT.

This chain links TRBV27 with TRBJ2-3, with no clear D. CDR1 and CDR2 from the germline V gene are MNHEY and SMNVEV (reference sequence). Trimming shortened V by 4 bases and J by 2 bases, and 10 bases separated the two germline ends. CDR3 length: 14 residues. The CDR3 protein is CASSWNSPTDTQYF. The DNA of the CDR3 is TGTGCCAGCAGTTGGAACAGTCCCACAGATACGCAGTATTTT.

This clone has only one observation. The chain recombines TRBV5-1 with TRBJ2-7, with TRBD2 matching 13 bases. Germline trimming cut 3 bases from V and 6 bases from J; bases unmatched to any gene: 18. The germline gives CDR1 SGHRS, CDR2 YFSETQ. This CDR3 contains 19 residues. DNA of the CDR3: TGCGCCAGCAGCTACCGCACTCTGATTGGGACTAGCGGGGCTTCCGAGCAGTACTTC. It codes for CASSYRTLIGTSGASEQYF.

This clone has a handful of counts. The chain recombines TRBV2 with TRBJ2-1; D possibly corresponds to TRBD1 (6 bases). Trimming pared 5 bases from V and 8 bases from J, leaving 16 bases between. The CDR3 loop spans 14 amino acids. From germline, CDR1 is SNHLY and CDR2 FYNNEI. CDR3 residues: CASSRLRGIDEQFF. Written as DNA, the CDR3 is TGTGCCAGCAGTAGGTTAAGGGGGATCGATGAGCAGTTCTTC.

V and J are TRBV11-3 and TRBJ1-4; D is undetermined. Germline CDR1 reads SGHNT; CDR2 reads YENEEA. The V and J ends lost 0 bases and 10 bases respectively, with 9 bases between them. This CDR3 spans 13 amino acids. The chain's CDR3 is CASSLDPGSKLFF. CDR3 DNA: TGTGCCAGCAGCTTAGATCCGGGTTCAAAACTGTTTTTT. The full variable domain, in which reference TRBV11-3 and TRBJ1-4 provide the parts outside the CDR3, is EAGVVQSPRYKIIEKKQPVAFWCNPISGHNTLYWYLQNLGQGPELLIRYENEEAVDDSQLPKDRFSAERLKGVDSTLKIQPAELGDSAVYLCASSLDPGSKLFFGSGTQLSVL.

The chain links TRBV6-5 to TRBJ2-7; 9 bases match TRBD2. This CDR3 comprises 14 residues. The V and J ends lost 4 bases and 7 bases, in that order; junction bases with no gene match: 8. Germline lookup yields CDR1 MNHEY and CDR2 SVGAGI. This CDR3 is CASSLAGAGGEQYF. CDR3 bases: TGTGCCAGCAGTTTAGCGGGGGCCGGAGGAGAGCAGTACTTC.

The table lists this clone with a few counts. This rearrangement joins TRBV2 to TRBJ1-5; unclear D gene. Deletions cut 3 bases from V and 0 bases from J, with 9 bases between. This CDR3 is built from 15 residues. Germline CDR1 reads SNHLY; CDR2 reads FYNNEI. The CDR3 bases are TGTGCCAGCAGTGATACAAGATATAGCAATCAGCCCCAGCATTTT. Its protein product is CASSDTRYSNQPQHF.

CDR3 amino acids: CASRLAGSDTQYF. CDR3 sequence (DNA): TGCGCCAGCAGGCTAGCGGGGTCAGATACGCAGTATTTT. V and J are TRBV10-2 and TRBJ2-3; TRBD2 matches at 9 bases. V was clipped by 6 bases and J by 4 bases; unmatched bases: 2. The CDR3 covers 13 residues. Per the germline V gene, CDR1 is WSHSY and CDR2 is SAAADI.

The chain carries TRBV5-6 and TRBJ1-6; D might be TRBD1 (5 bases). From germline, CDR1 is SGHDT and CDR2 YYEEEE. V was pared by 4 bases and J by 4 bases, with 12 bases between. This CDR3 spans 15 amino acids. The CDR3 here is CASSLRVAYNSPLHF. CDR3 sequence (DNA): TGTGCCAGCAGCCTCAGGGTCGCGTATAATTCACCCCTCCACTTT.

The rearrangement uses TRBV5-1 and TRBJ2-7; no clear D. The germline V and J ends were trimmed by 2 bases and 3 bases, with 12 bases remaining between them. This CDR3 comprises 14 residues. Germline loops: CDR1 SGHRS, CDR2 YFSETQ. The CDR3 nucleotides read TGCGCCAGCAGCTTAGCTAGTTCTAACTACGAGCAGTACTTC. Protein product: CASSLASSNYEQYF.

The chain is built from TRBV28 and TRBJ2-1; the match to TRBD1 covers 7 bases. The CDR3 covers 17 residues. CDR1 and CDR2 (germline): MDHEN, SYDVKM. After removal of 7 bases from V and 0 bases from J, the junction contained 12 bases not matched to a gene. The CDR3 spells CASKNSGTVLSYNEQFF. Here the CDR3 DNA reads TGTGCCAGCAAGAACTCCGGGACAGTGCTCTCCTACAATGAGCAGTTCTTC.

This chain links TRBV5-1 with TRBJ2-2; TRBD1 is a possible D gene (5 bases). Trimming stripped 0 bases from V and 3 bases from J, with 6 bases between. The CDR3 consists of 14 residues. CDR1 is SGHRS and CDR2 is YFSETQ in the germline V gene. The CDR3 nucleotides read TGCGCCAGCAGCTTGGAGGGGTACACCGGGGAGCTGTTTTTT. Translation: CASSLEGYTGELFF.

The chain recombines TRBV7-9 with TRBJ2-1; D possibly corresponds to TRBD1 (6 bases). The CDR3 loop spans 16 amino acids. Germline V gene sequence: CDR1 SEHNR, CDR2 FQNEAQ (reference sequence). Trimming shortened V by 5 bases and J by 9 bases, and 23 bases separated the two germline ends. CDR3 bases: TGTGCCAGCAGCCACCCTAGGTCACAGGGTCAAGTTGAGCAGTTCTTC. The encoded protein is CASSHPRSQGQVEQFF.

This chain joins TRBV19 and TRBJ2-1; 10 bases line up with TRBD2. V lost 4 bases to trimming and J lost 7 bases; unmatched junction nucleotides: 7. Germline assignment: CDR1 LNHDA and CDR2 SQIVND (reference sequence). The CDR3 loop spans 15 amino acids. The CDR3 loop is CASSRASGRPNEQFF. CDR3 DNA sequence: TGTGCCAGTAGTAGGGCTAGCGGGAGACCGAATGAGCAGTTCTTC.

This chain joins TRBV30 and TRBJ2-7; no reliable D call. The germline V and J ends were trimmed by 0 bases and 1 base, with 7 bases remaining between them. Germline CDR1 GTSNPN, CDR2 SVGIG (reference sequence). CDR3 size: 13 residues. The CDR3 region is CAWSVNFSYEQYF. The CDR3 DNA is TGTGCCTGGAGTGTAAACTTTTCCTACGAGCAGTACTTC.

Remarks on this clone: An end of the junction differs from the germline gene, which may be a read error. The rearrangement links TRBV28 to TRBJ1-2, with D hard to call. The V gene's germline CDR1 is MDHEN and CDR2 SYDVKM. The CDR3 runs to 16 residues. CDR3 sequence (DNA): TGTGCCAGCACTTTATTACCCCGGTTGGCAGGCTATGGCTACACCTTC. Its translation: CASTLLPRLAGYGYTF.

The CDR3 DNA reads TGTGCCAGCAGTTCAGACAGGGGCTCGAACACCGGGGAGCTGTTTTTT. It specifies CASSSDRGSNTGELFF. V usage is TRBV2 and J usage is TRBJ2-2; 8 bases are a match to TRBD1. The germline gives CDR1 SNHLY, CDR2 FYNNEI. The CDR3 totals 16 residues. J lost 0 bases, V lost 5 bases, and 5 bases had no gene match.

Written as DNA, the CDR3 is TGTGCCAGCAGATATACCCTGGACAGGGCAAGTGGCTACACCTTC. Its protein product is CASRYTLDRASGYTF. The chain carries TRBV6-4 and TRBJ1-2, with 8 bases aligning to TRBD1. Germline CDR1 MRHNA, CDR2 SNTAGT. The CDR3 is 15 residues long. Trimming removed 6 bases from V and 7 bases from J; junction bases left unmatched: 13.

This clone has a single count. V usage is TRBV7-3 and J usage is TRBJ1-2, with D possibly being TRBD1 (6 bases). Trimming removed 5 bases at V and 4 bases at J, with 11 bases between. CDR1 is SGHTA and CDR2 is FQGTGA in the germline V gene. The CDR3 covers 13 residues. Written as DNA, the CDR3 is TGTGCCAGCAGCCCAACAGGGAGCTATGGCTACACCTTC. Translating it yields CASSPTGSYGYTF.

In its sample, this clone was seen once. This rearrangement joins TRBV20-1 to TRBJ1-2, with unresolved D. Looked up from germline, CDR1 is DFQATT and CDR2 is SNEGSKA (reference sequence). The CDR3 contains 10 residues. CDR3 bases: TGCAGGGTTTTTCGAGGTGGCTACACCTTC. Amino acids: CRVFRGGYTF.

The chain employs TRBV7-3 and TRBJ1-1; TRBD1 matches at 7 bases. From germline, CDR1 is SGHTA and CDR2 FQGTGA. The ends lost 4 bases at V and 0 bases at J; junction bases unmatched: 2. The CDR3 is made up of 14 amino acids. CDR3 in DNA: TGTGCCAGCAGCTCAGGGGGGATGAACACTGAAGCTTTCTTT. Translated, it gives CASSSGGMNTEAFF.

In DNA form, the CDR3 reads TGTGCCAGCAGCGTATCGGTCGAGACAGGGCGATACAATGAGCAGTTCTTC. It specifies CASSVSVETGRYNEQFF. The V gene is TRBV9, the J gene TRBJ2-1, with 7 bases that match TRBD1. CDR3 length equals 17 residues. Germline loops: CDR1 SGDLS, CDR2 YYNGEE. After removal of 1 base from V and 4 bases from J, the junction contained 11 bases not matched to a gene.

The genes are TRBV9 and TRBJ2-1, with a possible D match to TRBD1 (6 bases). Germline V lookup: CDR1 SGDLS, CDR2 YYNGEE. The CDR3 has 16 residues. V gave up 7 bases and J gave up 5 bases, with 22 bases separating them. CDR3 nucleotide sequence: TGTGCCAGCGGCCGTCAGGGGCAGGGGTGGGACAATGAGCAGTTCTTC. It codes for CASGRQGQGWDNEQFF.

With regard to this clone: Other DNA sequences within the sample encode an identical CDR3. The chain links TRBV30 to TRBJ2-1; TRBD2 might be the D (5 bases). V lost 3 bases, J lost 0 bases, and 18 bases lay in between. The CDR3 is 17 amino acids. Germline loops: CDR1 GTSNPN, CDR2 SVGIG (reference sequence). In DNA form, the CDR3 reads TGTGCCTGGAGGGTATTTCAAGCGGACCCCTCCTACAATGAGCAGTTCTTC. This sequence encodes CAWRVFQADPSYNEQFF.